This is a list of T cell receptor beta chains from one sample in a study of T cell changes during pregnancy in multiple sclerosis. Some clones are missing from TCRdb's copy, which holds only in-frame ones; the method was immunoSEQ multiplex PCR. Among approximately 30,000 clones, roughly nine tenths were seen once, and the ten largest hold roughly 0.58%. The material was CD4+ T cells from peripheral blood mononuclear cells, obtained in the first trimester of pregnancy. The receptors were gathered from a female donor in good health, enrolled as a control in a pregnancy study. CDR3s include the opening cysteine and the closing phenylalanine or tryptophan. D genes are given only for firm matches.

d_gene: TRBD1; j_gene: TRBJ1-2; v_gene: TRBV6-6; CDR3nt: TGTGCCAGCAGTTACCCCAGGGGGCGGAATGGCTACACCTTC; CDR3aa: CASSYPRGRNGYTF
d_gene: .; j_gene: TRBJ2-7; v_gene: TRBV11-2; CDR3nt: TGTGCCAGCACCGATGACAGTCCAGCCGCCTACGAGCAGTACTTC; CDR3aa: CASTDDSPAAYEQYF
d_gene: .; j_gene: TRBJ2-5; v_gene: TRBV5-1; CDR3nt: TGCGCCAGCAGCTGGGGAGAAACAGGGACGGGAGAGACCCAGTACTTC; CDR3aa: CASSWGETGTGETQYF
d_gene: TRBD1; j_gene: TRBJ2-3; v_gene: TRBV19; CDR3nt: TGTGCCACCGCGCCGGGACAGGCGTCCGGTACGCAGTATTTT; CDR3aa: CATAPGQASGTQYF
d_gene: .; j_gene: TRBJ2-7; v_gene: TRBV21-1; CDR3nt: TGTGCCAGCAGCCCCGGGGGGTTTTGGTACGAGCAGTACTTC; CDR3aa: CASSPGGFWYEQYF
d_gene: .; j_gene: TRBJ2-3; v_gene: TRBV4-3; CDR3nt: TGCGCCAGCAGCCAAGACTTTGGGGCCCTAATTGCGCAGTATTTT; CDR3aa: CASSQDFGALIAQYF
d_gene: .; j_gene: TRBJ2-5; v_gene: TRBV6-5; CDR3nt: TGTGCCACCCATGGGCTGGGCCAAGAGACCCAGTACTTC; CDR3aa: CATHGLGQETQYF
d_gene: .; j_gene: TRBJ2-7; v_gene: TRBV27; CDR3nt: TGTGCCAGCAGTTCTAATCGCCATAGCGGCTACGAGCAGTACTTC; CDR3aa: CASSSNRHSGYEQYF
d_gene: .; j_gene: TRBJ2-7; v_gene: TRBV5-6; CDR3nt: TGTGCCAGCAGCTGGGGGCCCAGCGTGATGTACTACGAGCAGTACTTC; CDR3aa: CASSWGPSVMYYEQYF
d_gene: .; j_gene: TRBJ2-7; v_gene: TRBV29-1; CDR3nt: TGCAGCGTTGGAACTAGGTACGAGCAGTACTTC; CDR3aa: CSVGTRYEQYF
d_gene: TRBD1; j_gene: TRBJ2-7; v_gene: TRBV7-3; CDR3nt: TGTGCCAGCAGCCCCGGGACAGGGGGCGAGCAGTACTTC; CDR3aa: CASSPGTGGEQYF